This T cell receptor beta chain is drawn from a study of Ad26.COV2.S vaccination and SARS-CoV-2 variants. Overall study context: The Ad26.COV2.S arm of the COV1001 trial was where the donor was placed. Study-wide points: Considerable breadth of spike-specific CD8+ and CD4+ T cell responses has reportedly been documented following vaccination.

Trimming stripped 3 bases from V and 5 bases from J, with 12 bases between. From germline, CDR1 is SGHTS and CDR2 YDEGEE. This CDR3 has 15 residues. Profiling relied on immunoSEQ multiplex PCR, and the TCRdb table lists in-frame clones only, not all of them. Seen here are about 480,000 clones, about 83% observed once, and the top ten hold 9.5% to 15%. A single count supports this clone. Its antigen is not identified. Specified treatment: approximately 18 received Ad26.COV2.S at low or high dose, single or two shots; 5 received placebo; per-sample allocation not given. Sampling occurred on day 63 after the first vaccine or placebo injection.

This chain joins TRBV5-8 and TRBJ1-6, with D tentatively TRBD1 (6 bases). The source is a person aged 18-60 years who received the Ad26.COV2.S COVID-19 vaccine or a placebo. The sequences come from peripheral blood, collected in a trial of Ad26.COV2.S vaccine versus placebo. CDR3 amino acids: CASSSGVLHNSPLHF. The CDR3, as DNA: TGTGCCAGCAGCTCAGGGGTACTTCATAATTCACCCCTCCACTTT.